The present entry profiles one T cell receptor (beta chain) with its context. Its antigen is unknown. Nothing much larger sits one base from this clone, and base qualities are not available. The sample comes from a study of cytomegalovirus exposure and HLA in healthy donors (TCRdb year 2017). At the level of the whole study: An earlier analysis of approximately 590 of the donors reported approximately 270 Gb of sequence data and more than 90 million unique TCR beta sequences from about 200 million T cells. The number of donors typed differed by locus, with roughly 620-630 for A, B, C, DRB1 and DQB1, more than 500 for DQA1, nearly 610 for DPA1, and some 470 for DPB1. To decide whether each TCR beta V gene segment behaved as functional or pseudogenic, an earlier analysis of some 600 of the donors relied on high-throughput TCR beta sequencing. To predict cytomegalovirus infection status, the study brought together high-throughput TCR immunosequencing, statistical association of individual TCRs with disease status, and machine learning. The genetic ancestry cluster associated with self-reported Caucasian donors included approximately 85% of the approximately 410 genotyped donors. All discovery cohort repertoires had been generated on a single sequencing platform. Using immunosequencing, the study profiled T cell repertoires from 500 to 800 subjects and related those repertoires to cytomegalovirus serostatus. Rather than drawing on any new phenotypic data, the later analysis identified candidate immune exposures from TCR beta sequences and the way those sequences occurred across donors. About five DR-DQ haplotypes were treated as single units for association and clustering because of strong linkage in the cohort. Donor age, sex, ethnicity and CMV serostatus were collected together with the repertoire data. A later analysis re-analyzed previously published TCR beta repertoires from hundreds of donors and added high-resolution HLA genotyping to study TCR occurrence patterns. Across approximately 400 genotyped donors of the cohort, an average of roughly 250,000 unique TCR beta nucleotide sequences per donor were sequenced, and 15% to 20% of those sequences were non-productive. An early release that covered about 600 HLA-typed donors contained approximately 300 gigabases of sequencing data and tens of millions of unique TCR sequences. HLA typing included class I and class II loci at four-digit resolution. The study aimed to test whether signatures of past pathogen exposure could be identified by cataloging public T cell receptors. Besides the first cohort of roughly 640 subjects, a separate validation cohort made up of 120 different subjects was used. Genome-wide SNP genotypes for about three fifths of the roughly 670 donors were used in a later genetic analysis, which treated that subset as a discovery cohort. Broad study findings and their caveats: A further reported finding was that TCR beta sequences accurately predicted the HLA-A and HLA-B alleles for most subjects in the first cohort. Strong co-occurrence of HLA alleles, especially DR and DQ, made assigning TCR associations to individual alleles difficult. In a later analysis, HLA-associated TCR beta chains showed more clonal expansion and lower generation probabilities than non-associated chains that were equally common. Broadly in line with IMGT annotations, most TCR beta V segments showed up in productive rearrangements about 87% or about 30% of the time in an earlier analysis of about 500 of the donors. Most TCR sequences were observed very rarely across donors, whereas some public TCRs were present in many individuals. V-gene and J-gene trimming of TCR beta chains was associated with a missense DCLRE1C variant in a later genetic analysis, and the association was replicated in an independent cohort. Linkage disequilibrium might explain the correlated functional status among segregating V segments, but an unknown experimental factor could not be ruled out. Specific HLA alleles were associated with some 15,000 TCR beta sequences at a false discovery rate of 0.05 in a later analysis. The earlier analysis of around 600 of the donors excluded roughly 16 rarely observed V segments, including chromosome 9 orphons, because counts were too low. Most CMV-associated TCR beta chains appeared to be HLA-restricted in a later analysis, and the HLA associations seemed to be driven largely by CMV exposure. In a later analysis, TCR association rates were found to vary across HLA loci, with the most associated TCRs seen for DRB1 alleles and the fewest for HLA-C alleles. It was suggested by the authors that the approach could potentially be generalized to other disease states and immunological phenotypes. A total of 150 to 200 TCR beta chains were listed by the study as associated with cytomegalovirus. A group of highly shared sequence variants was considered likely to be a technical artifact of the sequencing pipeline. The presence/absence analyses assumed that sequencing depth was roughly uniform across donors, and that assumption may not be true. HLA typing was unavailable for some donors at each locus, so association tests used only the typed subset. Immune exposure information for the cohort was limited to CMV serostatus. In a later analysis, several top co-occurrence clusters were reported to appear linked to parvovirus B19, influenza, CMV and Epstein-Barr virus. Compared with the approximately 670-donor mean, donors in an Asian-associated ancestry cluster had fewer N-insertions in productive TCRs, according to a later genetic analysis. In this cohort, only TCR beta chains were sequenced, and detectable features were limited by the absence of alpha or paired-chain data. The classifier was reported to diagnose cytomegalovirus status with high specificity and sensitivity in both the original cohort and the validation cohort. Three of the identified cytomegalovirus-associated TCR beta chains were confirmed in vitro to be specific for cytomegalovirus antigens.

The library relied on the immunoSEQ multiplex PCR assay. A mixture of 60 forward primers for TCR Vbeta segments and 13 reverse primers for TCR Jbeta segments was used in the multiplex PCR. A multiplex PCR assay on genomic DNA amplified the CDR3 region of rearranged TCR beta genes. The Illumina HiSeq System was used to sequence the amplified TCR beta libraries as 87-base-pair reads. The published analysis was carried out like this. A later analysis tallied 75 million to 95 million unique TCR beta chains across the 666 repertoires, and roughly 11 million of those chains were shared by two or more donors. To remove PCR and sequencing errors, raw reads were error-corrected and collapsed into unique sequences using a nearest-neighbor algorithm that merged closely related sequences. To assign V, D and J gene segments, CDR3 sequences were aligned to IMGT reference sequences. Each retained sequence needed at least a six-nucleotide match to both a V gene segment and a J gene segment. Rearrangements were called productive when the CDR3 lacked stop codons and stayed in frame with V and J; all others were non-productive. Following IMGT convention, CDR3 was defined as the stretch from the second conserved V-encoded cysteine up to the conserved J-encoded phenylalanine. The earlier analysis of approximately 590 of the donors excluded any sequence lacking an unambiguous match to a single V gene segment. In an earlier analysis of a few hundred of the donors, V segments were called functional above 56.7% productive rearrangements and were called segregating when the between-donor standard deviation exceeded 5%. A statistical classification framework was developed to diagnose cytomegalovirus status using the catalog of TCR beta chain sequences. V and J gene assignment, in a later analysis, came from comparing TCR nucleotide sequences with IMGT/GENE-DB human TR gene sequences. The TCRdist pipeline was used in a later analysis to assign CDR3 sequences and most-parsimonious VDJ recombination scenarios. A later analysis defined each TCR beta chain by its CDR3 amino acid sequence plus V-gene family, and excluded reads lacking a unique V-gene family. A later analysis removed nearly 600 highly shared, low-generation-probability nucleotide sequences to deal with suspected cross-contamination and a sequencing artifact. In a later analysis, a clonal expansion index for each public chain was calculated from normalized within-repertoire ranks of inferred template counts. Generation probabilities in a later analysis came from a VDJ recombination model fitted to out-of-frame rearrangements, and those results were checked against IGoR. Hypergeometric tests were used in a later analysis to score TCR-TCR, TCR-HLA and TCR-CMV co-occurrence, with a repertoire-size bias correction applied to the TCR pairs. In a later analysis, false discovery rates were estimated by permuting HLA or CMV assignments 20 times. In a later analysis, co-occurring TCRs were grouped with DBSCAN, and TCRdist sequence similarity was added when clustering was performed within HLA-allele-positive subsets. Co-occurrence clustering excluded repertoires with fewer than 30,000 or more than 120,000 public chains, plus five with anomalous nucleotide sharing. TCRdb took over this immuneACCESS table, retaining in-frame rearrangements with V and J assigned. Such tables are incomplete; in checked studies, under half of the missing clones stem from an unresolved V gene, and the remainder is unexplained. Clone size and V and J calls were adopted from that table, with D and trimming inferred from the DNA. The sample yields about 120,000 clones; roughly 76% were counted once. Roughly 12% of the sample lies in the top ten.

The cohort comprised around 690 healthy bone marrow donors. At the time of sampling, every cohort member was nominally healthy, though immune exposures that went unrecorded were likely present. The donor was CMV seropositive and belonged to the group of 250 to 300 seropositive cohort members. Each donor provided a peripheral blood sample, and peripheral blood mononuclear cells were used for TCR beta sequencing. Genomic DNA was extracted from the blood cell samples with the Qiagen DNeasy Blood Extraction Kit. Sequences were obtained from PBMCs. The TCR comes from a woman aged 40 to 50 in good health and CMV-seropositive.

The CDR3 reads CASSDPGNSPLHF. The nucleotide sequence is given as TGCGCCAGCAGTGACCCGGGGAATTCACCCCTCCACTTT. The V and J segments used are TRBV10-2 and TRBJ1-6; the D gene cannot be resolved reliably. V is clipped by 3 bases and J by 7 bases, and the sequence between their germline boundaries is 7 bases long. CDR1 and CDR2 (WSHSY, SAAADI) derive from the germline V gene. Spanning cysteine to phenylalanine, the CDR3 consists of 13 amino acids. Only the CDR3 DNA stays, 39 bases, in frame from base 1.